The clone carrying this T cell receptor (beta chain) was counted only a few times. This entry is derived from a study of early T cells in non-severe SARS-CoV-2 infection. Turning to the study itself: Sequenced material consisted of bulk RNA (from unsorted whole blood), and chains were unpaired.

The TCR library protocol attached unique molecular identifiers to the individual cDNA molecules. TCRdb used MiXCR to reprocess the 5' RACE reads, holding one entry per CDR3 protein. The sample lists tens of thousands of distinct CDR3 sequences, 9% to 15% seen once, with approximately 3.9% in the top ten. The CDR3 length is 13 residues. Trimming stripped 6 bases from V and 2 bases from J, with 11 bases between. Per germline, CDR1 SGHRS and CDR2 YFSETQ. This receptor was obtained from an adult who was a healthcare worker with PCR-confirmed SARS-CoV-2 infection or an uninfected control (not recorded which). The chain couples TRBV5-1 to TRBJ2-5, with D maybe TRBD2 (5 bases). The sample comprised whole blood. CDR3 DNA: TGCGCCAGCAATGAGGGAGAACAAGAGACCCAGTACTTC. It is translated as CASNEGEQETQYF.